This T cell receptor (beta chain) is drawn from a study of T cell repertoires in cytomegalovirus infection. On the study more broadly: Shared public TCR beta signatures pointed to both CMV infection and a matching HLA type. Notes on the study in general: HLA-C-restricted CMV-specific TCR beta clonotypes prevailed in the ex vivo response. Identification of carriers of CMV plus the relevant HLA was performed using cumulative public TCR beta family frequency.

Per germline, CDR1 SGHTA and CDR2 FQGNSA. V was pared by 4 bases and J by 4 bases, with 13 bases between. The CDR3 sequence is 15 residues long. This clonotype was seen at least ten times. Its cognate antigen is unknown. TCRdb itself ran the reads through MiXCR, one entry per CDR3 protein. The sample records about 140,000 distinct CDR3 sequences, 5% to 6.5% being singletons. The chain recombines TRBV7-2 with TRBJ1-4; D uncertain. The receptor was derived from a human donor in good health (CMV status not recorded). Some clones in this sample may be carry-over from other donors' samples. The sample comprised PBMCs. In DNA, the CDR3 is TGTGCCAGCAGCTCTGACGGACGTCATAATGAAAAACTGTTTTTT. Residues: CASSSDGRHNEKLFF. Filled out from reference TRBV7-2 and TRBJ1-4, the complete variable domain reads GAGVSQSPSNKVTEKGKDVELRCDPISGHTALYWYRQSLGQGLEFLIYFQGNSAPDKSGLPSDRFSAERTGGSVSTLTIQRTQQEDSAVYLCASSSDGRHNEKLFFGSGTQLSVL.